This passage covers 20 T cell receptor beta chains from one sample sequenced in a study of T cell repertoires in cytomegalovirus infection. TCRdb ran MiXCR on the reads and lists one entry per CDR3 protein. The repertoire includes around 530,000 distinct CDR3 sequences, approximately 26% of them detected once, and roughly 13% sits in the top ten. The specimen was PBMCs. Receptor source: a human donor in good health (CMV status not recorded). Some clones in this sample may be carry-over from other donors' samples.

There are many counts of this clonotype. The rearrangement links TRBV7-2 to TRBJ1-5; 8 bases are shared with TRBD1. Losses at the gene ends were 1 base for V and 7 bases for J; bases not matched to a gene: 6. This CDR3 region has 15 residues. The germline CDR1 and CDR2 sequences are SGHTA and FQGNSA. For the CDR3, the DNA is TGTGCCAGCAGCTTAGATCAGGGGGCTTGGCAGCCCCAGCATTTT. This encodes CASSLDQGAWQPQHF.

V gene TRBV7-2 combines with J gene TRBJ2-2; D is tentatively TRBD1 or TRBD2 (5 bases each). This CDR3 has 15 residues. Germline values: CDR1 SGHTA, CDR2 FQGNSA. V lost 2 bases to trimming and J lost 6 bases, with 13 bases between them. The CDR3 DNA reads TGTGCCAGCAGCTTATCAGGGAATAGCGCCGGGGAGCTGTTTTTT. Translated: CASSLSGNSAGELFF.

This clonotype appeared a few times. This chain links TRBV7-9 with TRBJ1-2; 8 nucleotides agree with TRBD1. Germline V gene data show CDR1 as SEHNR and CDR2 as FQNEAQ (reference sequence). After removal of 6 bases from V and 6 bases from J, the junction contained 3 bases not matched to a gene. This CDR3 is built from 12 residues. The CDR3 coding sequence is TGTGCCAGCAGACCAGGGGGCGATGGCTACACCTTC. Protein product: CASRPGGDGYTF.

The CDR3 region has the DNA TGTGCCAGCTCACCACCGTTCCCGCTTTCTGATACGCAGTATTTT. Protein: CASSPPFPLSDTQYF. V usage is TRBV18 and J usage is TRBJ2-3; D ambiguous. CDR3 size: 15 residues. V dropped 0 bases and J dropped 6 bases, with 13 bases sitting between them. Per the germline V gene, CDR1 is KGHSH and CDR2 is LQKENI.

CDR3 protein: CASSGLAGAHYEQYF. In DNA form, the CDR3 reads TGTGCCAGCAGCGGACTAGCGGGAGCCCACTACGAGCAGTACTTC. The J gene is TRBJ2-7, the V gene TRBV2, with 13 bases lining up with TRBD2. The length of the CDR3 is 15 residues. V dropped 6 bases and J dropped 3; count of bases not matched to a gene: 5. Germline CDR1 and CDR2: SNHLY and FYNNEI.

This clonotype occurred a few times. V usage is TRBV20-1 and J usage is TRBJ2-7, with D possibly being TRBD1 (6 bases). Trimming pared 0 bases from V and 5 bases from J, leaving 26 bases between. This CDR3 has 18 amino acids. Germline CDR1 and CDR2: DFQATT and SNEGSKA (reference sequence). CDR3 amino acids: CSARELVTGSTPFDEQYF. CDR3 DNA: TGCAGTGCTAGAGAGTTGGTGACAGGAAGTACTCCGTTCGACGAGCAGTACTTC.

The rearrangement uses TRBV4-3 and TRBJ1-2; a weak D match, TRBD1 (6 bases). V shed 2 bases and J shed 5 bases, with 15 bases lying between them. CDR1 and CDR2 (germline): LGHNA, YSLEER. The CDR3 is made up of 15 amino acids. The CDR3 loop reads CASSQKRGNPYGYTF. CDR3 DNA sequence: TGCGCCAGCAGCCAAAAGAGGGGGAATCCGTATGGCTACACCTTC.

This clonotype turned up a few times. The CDR3 DNA is TGTGCCAGCAAGCTAGCGGAATACAATGAGCAGTTCTTC. This codes for CASKLAEYNEQFF. This chain links TRBV6-5 with TRBJ2-1, with 7 positions matching TRBD2. The CDR3 contains 13 residues. The germline V gene encodes CDR1 MNHEY and CDR2 SVGAGI. The V and J ends lost 7 bases and 4 bases, in that order; junction bases with no gene match: 4.

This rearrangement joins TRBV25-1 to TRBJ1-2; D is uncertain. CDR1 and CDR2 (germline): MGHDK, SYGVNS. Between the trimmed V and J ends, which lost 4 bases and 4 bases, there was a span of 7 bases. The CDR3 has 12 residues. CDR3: CASSVYLYGYTF. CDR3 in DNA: TGTGCCAGCAGTGTTTACCTCTATGGCTACACCTTC.

CDR3: CASSGWTSGNEQFF. The CDR3 DNA follows: TGTGCCAGCAGCGGCTGGACTAGCGGCAATGAGCAGTTCTTC. The V and J genes are TRBV7-8 and TRBJ2-1, with 10 bases identical to TRBD2. The V gene's germline CDR1 is SGHVS and CDR2 FQNEAQ. After removal of 5 bases from V and 6 bases from J, the junction contained 4 bases not matched to a gene. The CDR3 runs to 14 residues.

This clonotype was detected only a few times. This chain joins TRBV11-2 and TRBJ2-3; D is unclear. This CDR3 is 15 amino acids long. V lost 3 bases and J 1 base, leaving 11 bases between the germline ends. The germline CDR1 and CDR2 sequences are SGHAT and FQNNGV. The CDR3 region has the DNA TGTGCCAGCAGCTTCGGAGACGTTCGCACAGATACGCAGTATTTT. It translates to CASSFGDVRTDTQYF.

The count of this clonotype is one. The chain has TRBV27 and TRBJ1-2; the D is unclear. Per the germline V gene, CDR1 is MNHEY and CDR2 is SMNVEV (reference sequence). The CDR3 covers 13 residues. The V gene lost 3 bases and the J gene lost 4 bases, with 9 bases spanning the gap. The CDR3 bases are TGTGCCAGCAGTTTCTCTGGGGTCTATGGCTACACCTTC. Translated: CASSFSGVYGYTF.

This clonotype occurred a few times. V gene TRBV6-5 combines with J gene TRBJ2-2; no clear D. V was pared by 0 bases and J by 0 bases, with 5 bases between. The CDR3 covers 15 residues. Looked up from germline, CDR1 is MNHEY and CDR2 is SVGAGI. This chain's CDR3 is CASSYSLTNTGELFF. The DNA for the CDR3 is TGTGCCAGCAGTTACTCATTAACGAACACCGGGGAGCTGTTTTTT.

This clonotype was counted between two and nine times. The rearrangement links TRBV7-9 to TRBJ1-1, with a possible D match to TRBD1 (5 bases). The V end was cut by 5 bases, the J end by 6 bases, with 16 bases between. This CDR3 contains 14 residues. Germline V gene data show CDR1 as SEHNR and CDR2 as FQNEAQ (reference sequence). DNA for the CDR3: TGTGCCAGCAGCGCTCGGGGGTCGAGTGCTGAAGCTTTCTTT. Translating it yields CASSARGSSAEAFF.

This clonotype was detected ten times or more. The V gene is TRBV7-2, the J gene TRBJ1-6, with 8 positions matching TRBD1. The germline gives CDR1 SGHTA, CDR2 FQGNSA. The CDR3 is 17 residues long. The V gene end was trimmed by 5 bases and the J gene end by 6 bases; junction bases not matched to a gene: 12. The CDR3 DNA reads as TGTGCCAGCAGCCCAAGGGACAGGAGGCCTCGTAATTCACCCCTCCACTTT. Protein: CASSPRDRRPRNSPLHF.

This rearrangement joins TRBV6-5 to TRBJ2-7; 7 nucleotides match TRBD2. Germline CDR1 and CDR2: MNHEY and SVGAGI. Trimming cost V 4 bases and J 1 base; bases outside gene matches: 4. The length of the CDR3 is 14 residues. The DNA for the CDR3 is TGTGCCAGCAGTTCGTTAGCGGGTTCCTACGAGCAGTACTTC. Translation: CASSSLAGSYEQYF.

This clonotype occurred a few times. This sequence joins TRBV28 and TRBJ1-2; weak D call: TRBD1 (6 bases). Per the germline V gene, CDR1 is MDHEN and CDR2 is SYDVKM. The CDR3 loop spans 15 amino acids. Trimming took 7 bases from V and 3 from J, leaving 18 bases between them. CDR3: CASNSLGGGDYGYTF. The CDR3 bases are TGTGCCAGCAACTCCCTGGGGGGCGGGGACTATGGCTACACCTTC.

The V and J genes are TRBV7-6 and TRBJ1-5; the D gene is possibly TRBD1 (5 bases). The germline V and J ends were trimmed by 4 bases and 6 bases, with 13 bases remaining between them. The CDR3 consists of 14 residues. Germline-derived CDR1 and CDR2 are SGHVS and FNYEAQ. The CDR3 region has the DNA TGTGCCAGCAGCTCCGACAGAACAGCTCAGCCCCAGCATTTT. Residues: CASSSDRTAQPQHF.

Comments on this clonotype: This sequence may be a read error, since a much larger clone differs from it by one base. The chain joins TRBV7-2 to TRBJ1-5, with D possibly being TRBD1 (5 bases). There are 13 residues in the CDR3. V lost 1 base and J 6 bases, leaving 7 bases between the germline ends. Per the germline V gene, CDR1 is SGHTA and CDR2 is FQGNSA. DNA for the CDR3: TGTGCCAGCAGCTTAGTCGGGGCTCAGCCCCAGCATTTT. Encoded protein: CASSLVGAQPQHF.

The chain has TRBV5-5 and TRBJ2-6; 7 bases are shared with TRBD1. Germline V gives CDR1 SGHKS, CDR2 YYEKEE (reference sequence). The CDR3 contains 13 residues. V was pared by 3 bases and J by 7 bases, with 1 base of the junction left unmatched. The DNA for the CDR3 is TGTGCCAGCAGCTGGACAGGTGCCAACGTCCTGACTTTC. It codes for CASSWTGANVLTF.